A selection of T cell receptor beta chains follows, all from one sample in a study of blood T cells in healthy people across ages. MiXCR was run by TCRdb on the 5' RACE reads, yielding one entry per CDR3 protein. The profile shows almost 1 million distinct CDR3 sequences, roughly 51% of them singletons. Sequencing was done on a sample of blood. These receptors were taken from a woman in her sixties or seventies in good health. The conserved cysteine and the conserved F or W are not part of the CDR3 here. The D gene is left open where the match is weak.

D: -
length: 14
J: TRBJ2-3
V: TRBV15
CDR3: ATSRDQAERADTQY

D: TRBD1
length: 12
J: TRBJ2-7
V: TRBV27
CDR3: ASSLHPTGAEQY

D: -
length: 11
J: TRBJ2-5
V: TRBV21-1
CDR3: ASNGPLGETQY

D: -
length: 13
J: TRBJ2-5
V: TRBV5-5
CDR3: ASSLEPGEGETQY

D: -
length: 15
J: TRBJ2-1
V: TRBV25-1
CDR3: ASSERAGARSYNEQF

D: TRBD1
length: 12
J: TRBJ1-2
V: TRBV12-3/TRBV12-4
CDR3: ASSEGTDANGYT

D: -
length: 11
J: TRBJ2-7
V: TRBV12-3/TRBV12-4
CDR3: ASRPDPRYEQY

D: -
length: 11
J: TRBJ1-5
V: TRBV6-2/TRBV6-3
CDR3: ASSSDVNQPQH

D: -
length: 17
J: TRBJ1-5
V: TRBV4-1
CDR3: ASSQDWGPSRSNNQPQH

D: TRBD1
length: 10
J: TRBJ1-2
V: TRBV2
CDR3: ASSSGGEGYT

D: -
length: 13
J: TRBJ2-7
V: TRBV18
CDR3: ASSPGGLTSYEQY

D: -
length: 12
J: TRBJ2-7
V: TRBV27
CDR3: ASSPKLYGYEQY

D: TRBD1
length: 13
J: TRBJ1-6
V: TRBV7-2
CDR3: ASSTRQGNNSPLH

D: TRBD1
length: 11
J: TRBJ2-1
V: TRBV7-8
CDR3: TSSSDREAEQF

D: -
length: 13
J: TRBJ2-7
V: TRBV4-2
CDR3: ASSQEFDLLYEQY

D: -
length: 9
J: TRBJ2-1
V: TRBV2
CDR3: ASEGEVEQF

D: TRBD2
length: 11
J: TRBJ2-3
V: TRBV5-5
CDR3: ASSQTSVDTQY

D: TRBD1
length: 11
J: TRBJ1-1
V: TRBV28
CDR3: ASRKQGDTEAF

D: -
length: 15
J: TRBJ1-2
V: TRBV2
CDR3: ASSEGTFGKMRYGYT

D: -
length: 13
J: TRBJ2-1
V: TRBV5-1
CDR3: ASSLERSHYNEQF

D: TRBD2
length: 14
J: TRBJ2-5
V: TRBV7-2
CDR3: ASSLLAGGWEETQY

D: TRBD1
length: 13
J: TRBJ2-5
V: TRBV24-1
CDR3: ATSDPRQGVETQY

D: TRBD2
length: 13
J: TRBJ2-7
V: TRBV6-2/TRBV6-3
CDR3: ASTSDSGRSNEQY

D: -
length: 14
J: TRBJ1-1
V: TRBV3-1
CDR3: ASSQDYGGLGTEAF

D: TRBD1
length: 11
J: TRBJ1-2
V: TRBV27
CDR3: ASSDRGTYGYT

D: -
length: 11
J: TRBJ1-1
V: TRBV28
CDR3: ASSFRGGAEAF

D: TRBD1
length: 15
J: TRBJ2-1
V: TRBV15
CDR3: ATSSSTGGLPYNEQF

D: -
length: 12
J: TRBJ1-1
V: TRBV6-5
CDR3: VSRGDSLNTEAF

D: -
length: 11
J: -
V: TRBV6-2/TRBV6-3
CDR3: ASSYCVGCEQY

D: -
length: 12
J: -
V: TRBV19
CDR3: ASSGLGGGYEQY

D: TRBD2
length: 12
J: TRBJ2-3
V: TRBV6-1
CDR3: ASRTSQSTDTQY

D: TRBD1
length: 12
J: TRBJ1-2
V: TRBV7-9
CDR3: ASSLGTGAGGYT

D: -
length: 11
J: TRBJ2-1
V: TRBV2
CDR3: ASSGRVPNEQF

D: -
length: 12
J: TRBJ2-3
V: TRBV4-2
CDR3: ASSQKDSTDTQY

D: -
length: 12
J: TRBJ2-5
V: TRBV12-3/TRBV12-4
CDR3: ASSRAGRLETQY

D: -
length: 13
J: TRBJ2-7
V: TRBV6-1
CDR3: ASSEGLDAAYEQY

D: -
length: 12
J: TRBJ1-4
V: TRBV3-1
CDR3: ASSHGRGNEKLF

D: TRBD1
length: 15
J: TRBJ2-2
V: TRBV5-1
CDR3: ASKRTGGGQSTGELF

D: -
length: 13
J: TRBJ1-1
V: TRBV5-1
CDR3: ASSLQTQKNTEAF

D: TRBD2
length: 13
J: TRBJ2-7
V: TRBV28
CDR3: ASSGGGTSAYEQY

D: -
length: 13
J: TRBJ2-7
V: TRBV3-1
CDR3: ASSHLSGRDYEQY

D: -
length: 16
J: TRBJ2-5
V: TRBV21-1
CDR3: ASTDRGETPTTKETQY

D: -
length: 12
J: TRBJ2-1
V: TRBV25-1
CDR3: ASSAPIGRHEQF

D: TRBD1
length: 12
J: TRBJ2-7
V: TRBV2
CDR3: ARGRDRGSYEQY

D: -
length: 12
J: TRBJ2-3
V: TRBV7-2
CDR3: ASSPDWNTDTQY

D: -
length: 14
J: TRBJ2-2
V: TRBV9
CDR3: ASSVENLGPTGELF

D: TRBD1
length: 13
J: TRBJ2-5
V: TRBV4-3
CDR3: ASSQGQGAGETQY

D: TRBD2
length: 11
J: TRBJ2-7
V: TRBV30
CDR3: ACWRGTSYEQY

D: -
length: 11
J: TRBJ2-4
V: TRBV9
CDR3: ASSSPGGNIQY

D: -
length: 13
J: TRBJ2-1
V: TRBV29-1
CDR3: SVRRQVSSYNEQF

D: -
length: 13
J: TRBJ1-2
V: TRBV7-9
CDR3: ASSWGPTRGYGYT

D: -
length: 10
J: TRBJ2-3
V: TRBV7-9
CDR3: ASSPSGDTRY

D: TRBD2
length: 16
J: TRBJ2-7
V: TRBV7-8
CDR3: ASRRTRFAERESVEQY

D: TRBD2
length: 13
J: TRBJ2-3
V: TRBV20-1
CDR3: SARDLAGATDTQY

D: -
length: 12
J: -
V: TRBV7-2
CDR3: ASTPQLVVNEQF